This record looks at one T cell receptor beta chain sequence and its context. The immunoSEQ assay was v3.0, run at survey level. Sequencing was directed toward 40,000-50,000 T-cell genomes in each sample. Produced via immunoSEQ multiplex PCR; TCRdb's table is partial and in-frame only. The sample shows 20,000 to 25,000 clones, around 93% of them seen only once. The data were obtained in a study of long-term antiretroviral therapy in people with HIV. The V and J ends lost 1 base and 2 bases respectively, with 6 bases between them. The CDR3 spans 13 residues. In germline, CDR1 is SGHRS, CDR2 YFSETQ. The sequence derives from a woman in her fifties or sixties with HIV. The chain links TRBV5-1 to TRBJ1-2, with no clear D. The sample here was unsorted PBMCs, taken 4.4 years after starting antiretroviral therapy. CDR3 bases: TGCGCCAGCAGCTTGTCAGGAAACTATGGCTACACCTTC. This encodes CASSLSGNYGYTF. The full variable domain, completed using reference TRBV5-1 and TRBJ1-2, is KAGVTQTPRYLIKTRGQQVTLSCSPISGHRSVSWYQQTPGQGLQFLFEYFSETQRNKGNFPGRFSGRQFSNSRSEMNVSTLELGDSALYLCASSLSGNYGYTFGSGTRLTVV.